Shown below are 17 T cell receptor beta chains from a single sample sequenced in a study of cytotoxic CD8 clonotypes in ibrutinib-treated CLL. Method: immunoSEQ multiplex PCR; TCRdb's copy keeps in-frame clones and lacks some. The sample yields about 140,000 clones, around 93% seen once. Sequencing used PBMCs, obtained after 12 months of ibrutinib treatment. These receptors all stem from a human donor with chronic lymphocytic leukemia.

Details on this clone: The junction differs from germline at one of its ends, possibly a read error. The rearrangement links TRBV18 to TRBJ2-2; D is uncertain. CDR1 and CDR2 from the germline V gene are KGHSH and LQKENI. The CDR3 runs to 15 residues. CDR3 DNA sequence: TGTGCCAGCTCACCCACCCCCTCGTACACCAGGGAGCTGTTTTTT. Amino acid sequence: CASSPTPSYTRELFF.

This chain joins TRBV9 and TRBJ2-7; 7 nucleotides line up with TRBD1. Looked up from germline, CDR1 is SGDLS and CDR2 is YYNGEE. The J segment lost 5 bases and the V segment lost 0 bases, leaving 5 bases of the junction unmatched. CDR3 size: 14 residues. CDR3 nucleotide sequence: TGTGCCAGCAGCGTAGAGGGGGCAGGTGACGAGCAGTACTTC. This translates into CASSVEGAGDEQYF.

V gene TRBV19 combines with J gene TRBJ2-3; possible D gene TRBD1, 6 bases. Germline V gene lookup returns CDR1 LNHDA and CDR2 SQIVND (reference sequence). The CDR3 is 12 amino acids. V was trimmed by 9 bases and J by 8 bases, leaving 15 bases between them. CDR3 DNA sequence: TGTGCCAGCCTTGGGGGCCAAGGTACGCAGTATTTT. This translates into CASLGGQGTQYF.

This sequence joins TRBV15 and TRBJ2-7, with 10 nucleotides matching TRBD2. The CDR3 covers 17 residues. CDR1 is LNHNV, CDR2 YYDKDF, per germline (reference sequence). V trimming: 0 bases; J trimming: 0 bases; junction bases outside the gene matches: 5. CDR3 sequence: CATSRDVLAGSSYEQYF. For the CDR3, the DNA is TGTGCCACCAGCAGAGATGTACTAGCGGGGAGCTCCTACGAGCAGTACTTC.

On this clone: The sample has other DNA sequences that encode this CDR3 too. This chain connects TRBV29-1 to TRBJ1-1; a possible D gene is TRBD1 (5 bases). The germline V gene has CDR1 SQVTM and CDR2 ANQGSEA. V was clipped by 5 bases and J by 1 base, with 8 bases between them. This CDR3 has 12 amino acids. The chain's CDR3 is CSVRTGNTEAFF. For the CDR3, the DNA is TGCAGCGTTCGCACAGGGAACACTGAAGCTTTCTTT. The entire variable domain, with the rest obtained from reference TRBV29-1 and TRBJ1-1, is as follows: SAVISQKPSRDICQRGTSLTIQCQVDSQVTMMFWYRQQPGQSLTLIATANQGSEATYESGFVIDKFPISRPNLTFSTLTVSNMSPEDSSIYLCSVRTGNTEAFFGQGTRLTVV.

The rearrangement joins TRBV9 to TRBJ1-5; unclear D gene. CDR1 is SGDLS and CDR2 is YYNGEE in the germline V gene. V gave up 0 bases and J gave up 5 bases, with 6 bases separating them. This CDR3 contains 13 residues. The CDR3 DNA reads TGTGCCAGCAGCGTAGATCCCGATCAGCCCCAGCATTTT. Translation gives CASSVDPDQPQHF.

This clone appeared a single time. The chain has TRBV5-1 and TRBJ2-7; 7 bases are shared with TRBD2. The CDR3 has 16 residues. CDR1 SGHRS and CDR2 YFSETQ come from the germline V gene. V was clipped by 8 bases and J by 4 bases; unmatched bases: 18. The CDR3 loop reads CASRGGGSTEGYEQYF. The CDR3 region has the DNA TGCGCCAGTCGGGGTGGCGGGAGCACTGAGGGGTACGAGCAGTACTTC. Complete variable domain (other parts from reference TRBV5-1 and TRBJ2-7): KAGVTQTPRYLIKTRGQQVTLSCSPISGHRSVSWYQQTPGQGLQFLFEYFSETQRNKGNFPGRFSGRQFSNSRSEMNVSTLELGDSALYLCASRGGGSTEGYEQYFGPGTRLTVT.

The chain links TRBV7-2 to TRBJ2-3; a weak D match, TRBD2 (6 bases). V was clipped by 3 bases and J by 5 bases, with 15 bases between them. The CDR3 runs 15 residues. CDR1 is SGHTA, CDR2 FQGNSA, per germline. CDR3 sequence reads: CASSFNPGGIDTQYF. CDR3 coding DNA: TGTGCCAGCAGCTTTAACCCTGGAGGGATAGATACGCAGTATTTT.

The genes are TRBV6-6 and TRBJ2-1, with TRBD2 matching over 9 bases. Trimming at V came to 2 bases and at J to 14 bases, leaving 7 bases not matched to a gene. Germline V CDR1 and CDR2: MNHNY, SVGAGI (reference sequence). This CDR3 comprises 13 residues. The CDR3, as DNA: TGTGCCAGCAGTTACGCTAGCGGGGCTGTGGAGTTCTTC. This sequence encodes CASSYASGAVEFF.

The rearrangement joins TRBV11-2 to TRBJ2-7; possible D gene TRBD1, 5 bases. Germline loops: CDR1 SGHAT, CDR2 FQNNGV. The CDR3 extends over 14 amino acids. V lost 7 bases to trimming and J lost 7 bases, with 20 bases between them. As DNA, the CDR3 is TGTGCCAGCACCATCGGCCAGGGAATGGAGGAGCAGTACTTC. It encodes CASTIGQGMEEQYF.

This chain uses TRBV29-1 with TRBJ2-2; 7 nucleotides line up with TRBD2. Germline values: CDR1 SQVTM, CDR2 ANQGSEA. This CDR3 contains 13 residues. V trimming: 8 bases; J trimming: 2 bases; junction bases outside the gene matches: 5. In DNA form, the CDR3 reads TGCAGCACCAAGGGACTAAACACCGGGGAGCTGTTTTTT. Protein product: CSTKGLNTGELFF.

This rearrangement joins TRBV7-3 to TRBJ2-7; D not certain. This CDR3 contains 16 residues. The ends were cut back, 5 bases at V and 0 bases at J, with 17 bases in the middle. The V gene's germline CDR1 is SGHTA and CDR2 FQGTGA. CDR3 in amino acids: CASSPILRERSYEQYF. The CDR3, as DNA: TGTGCCAGCAGCCCCATTCTCAGAGAACGCTCCTACGAGCAGTACTTC. Full variable domain (outside the CDR3, taken from reference TRBV7-3 and TRBJ2-7): GAGVSQTPSNKVTEKGKYVELRCDPISGHTALYWYRQSLGQGPEFLIYFQGTGAADDSGLPNDRFFAVRPEGSVSTLKIQRTERGDSAVYLCASSPILRERSYEQYFGPGTRLTVT.

This clone was found once. The V call is TRBV28, the J call TRBJ2-7; 10 bases fit TRBD1. Trimming at V came to 7 bases and at J to 9 bases, leaving 18 bases not matched to a gene. Germline assignment: CDR1 MDHEN and CDR2 SYDVKM. CDR3 length: 16 residues. As DNA, the CDR3 is TGTGCCAGCATCCCACCGTCCGGGACAGGGGATGCGTGGCAGTACTTC. Its translation is CASIPPSGTGDAWQYF.

This clone was seen a single time. This chain links TRBV4-3 with TRBJ2-7; tentatively, D is TRBD2 (5 bases). This CDR3 is 16 amino acids long. The germline gives CDR1 LGHNA, CDR2 YSLEER. Trimming took off 2 bases at V and 3 bases at J, with 17 bases between the two ends. CDR3 nucleotide sequence: TGCGCCAGCAGCCAATCCGGCCGGGGTGGAGGCTACGAGCAGTACTTC. This sequence encodes CASSQSGRGGGYEQYF.

Notes on this clone: This same CDR3 is encoded by further DNA sequences in the sample. The rearrangement joins TRBV6-5 to TRBJ1-2; 10 bases fit TRBD1. CDR3 length: 14 amino acids. Germline V gene lookup returns CDR1 MNHEY and CDR2 SVGAGI. V dropped 6 bases and J dropped 4; count of bases not matched to a gene: 5. In DNA, the CDR3 is TGTGCCAGCAGGCCGGGACAGGGGAGCTATGGCTACACCTTC. Amino acids: CASRPGQGSYGYTF.

The chain carries TRBV4-3 and TRBJ2-1; a possible D gene is TRBD2 (6 bases). Germline assignment: CDR1 LGHNA and CDR2 YSLEER. With 5 bases removed from V and 1 base from J, the gap between germline ends came to 18 bases. The CDR3 runs 17 residues. The CDR3 is CASSDLRGKGSYNEQFF. The DNA of the CDR3 is TGCGCCAGCAGCGACTTACGGGGGAAGGGTTCCTACAATGAGCAGTTCTTC.

The CDR3 is CASSLAWGHHEQFF. DNA for the CDR3: TGTGCCAGCAGCTTAGCATGGGGACACCATGAGCAGTTCTTC. The genes are TRBV7-8 and TRBJ2-1; maybe TRBD1 (6 bases). V was clipped by 0 bases and J by 8 bases, with 11 bases between them. From germline, CDR1 is SGHVS and CDR2 FQNEAQ. The CDR3 covers 14 residues.